The next 17 T cell receptor beta chains were all read from a single sample in a study of CD8 T cells in Susac syndrome. The RNA input was 0.5 to 1 ug, and it was reverse transcribed with random hexamers. TCRdb re-called the immunoSEQ multiplex PCR reads through MiXCR, storing one row per CDR3 protein. The sample has under 200,000 distinct CDR3 sequences, 95% seen once. Specimen: CD4+ T cells from PBMCs. The receptors stem from a human donor in good health.

The CDR3 bases are TGTGCCAGCAGCGCCGGCGTAGCGCATCACTCTTACGAGCAGTACTTC. This translates into CASSAGVAHHSYEQYF. V is TRBV9 and J is TRBJ2-7, with D possibly being TRBD2 (5 bases). Germline V CDR1 and CDR2: SGDLS, YYNGEE. The CDR3 loop spans 16 amino acids. Trimming left V 3 bases short and J 4 bases short, with 20 bases between.

This clonotype was seen just once. CDR3 loop: CASSYWTGGLSPLHF. The CDR3 nucleotides are TGTGCCAGCAGCTACTGGACAGGGGGCCTTTCACCCCTCCACTTT. The chain couples TRBV9 to TRBJ1-6; 11 bases agree with TRBD1. This CDR3 is built from 15 residues. Germline V gene lookup returns CDR1 SGDLS and CDR2 YYNGEE. The ends lost 4 bases at V and 9 bases at J; junction bases unmatched: 6.

This clonotype has just one count. J is TRBJ1-2 and V is TRBV13; D might be TRBD1 (6 bases). Germline-derived CDR1 and CDR2 are PRHDT and FYEKMQ (reference sequence). V was clipped by 7 bases and J by 1 base, with 10 bases between them. CDR3 length: 13 residues. The CDR3 spells CASTNRVNYGYTF. CDR3 nucleotide sequence: TGTGCCAGCACAAACAGGGTTAACTATGGCTACACCTTC.

V gene TRBV20-1 combines with J gene TRBJ1-5; unclear D gene. The length of the CDR3 is 13 residues. Per germline, CDR1 DFQATT and CDR2 SNEGSKA (reference sequence). V was trimmed by 1 base and J by 4 bases, leaving 8 bases between them. CDR3 bases: TGCAGTGCTAGAGTAACGGTTAATCAGCCCCAGCATTTT. Its protein is CSARVTVNQPQHF.

V gene TRBV3-1 combines with J gene TRBJ2-7; D is unclear. Germline assignment: CDR1 LGHDT and CDR2 YNNKEL (reference sequence). The CDR3 runs 12 residues. The V end was cut by 4 bases, the J end by 6 bases, with 10 bases between. This CDR3 reads CASSREMGEQYF. The CDR3 DNA is TGTGCCAGCAGCCGAGAGATGGGCGAGCAGTACTTC.

This clonotype was detected once. The chain couples TRBV27 to TRBJ2-7, with D hard to call. The CDR3 extends over 17 amino acids. Germline CDR1 and CDR2: MNHEY and SMNVEV (reference sequence). Trimming took 2 bases from V and 3 from J, leaving 20 bases between them. The CDR3 coding sequence is TGTGCCAGCAGTTTAGATGGCGACTTGAAGTGGTACTACGAGCAGTACGTC. Residues: CASSLDGDLKWYYEQYV.

CDR3 coding DNA: TGTGCCAGCAGCACAGAGCTCGGGGAGCTGTTTTTT. This encodes CASSTELGELFF. V and J are TRBV7-2 and TRBJ2-2; D gene ambiguous. The CDR3 is 12 amino acids. V lost 5 bases, J lost 7 bases, and 8 bases lay in between. From germline, CDR1 is SGHTA and CDR2 FQGNSA. The entire variable domain, with the rest obtained from reference TRBV7-2 and TRBJ2-2, is as follows: GAGVSQSPSNKVTEKGKDVELRCDPISGHTALYWYRQSLGQGLEFLIYFQGNSAPDKSGLPSDRFSAERTGGSVSTLTIQRTQQEDSAVYLCASSTELGELFFGEGSRLTVL.

V is TRBV12-3 or TRBV12-4 and J is TRBJ2-7; D gene ambiguous. The CDR3 covers 14 residues. The V end lost 5 bases, the J end lost 0 bases, and 11 bases lay between the germline ends. CDR3 sequence (DNA): TGTGCCAGCAGTCTCGCCGGCCCCTCCTACGAGCAGTACTTC. The encoded protein is CASSLAGPSYEQYF.

The chain carries TRBV20-1 and TRBJ2-7; D call uncertain. Germline-derived CDR1 and CDR2 are DFQATT and SNEGSKA (reference sequence). The CDR3 loop spans 10 amino acids. The V and J ends lost 3 bases and 4 bases respectively, with 4 bases between them. CDR3 DNA sequence: TGCAGTGCTAGGGGATACGAGCAGTACGTC. Translation gives CSARGYEQYV.

The rearrangement links TRBV5-1 to TRBJ2-1; 10 bases line up with TRBD1. Germline CDR1 is SGHRS and CDR2 is YFSETQ. This CDR3 spans 15 amino acids. V lost 4 bases, J lost 6 bases, and 7 bases stayed unmatched. This CDR3 is CASSAPGTGVNEQFF. The CDR3 nucleotides read TGCGCCAGCAGCGCCCCCGGGACAGGGGTCAATGAGCAGTTCTTC. The full variable domain, completed using reference TRBV5-1 and TRBJ2-1, is KAGVTQTPRYLIKTRGQQVTLSCSPISGHRSVSWYQQTPGQGLQFLFEYFSETQRNKGNFPGRFSGRQFSNSRSEMNVSTLELGDSALYLCASSAPGTGVNEQFFGPGTRLTVL.

CDR3 bases: TGCAGTGCTACACGACTAGCGGGAGGGGAGTACCAAGAGACCCAGTACTTC. Translated, it gives CSATRLAGGEYQETQYF. V is TRBV20-1 and J is TRBJ2-5; 14 bases line up with TRBD2. The CDR3 is 17 amino acids. Germline loops: CDR1 DFQATT, CDR2 SNEGSKA (reference sequence). The trim removed 4 bases at V and 0 bases at J, leaving 7 bases unmatched.

The V call is TRBV5-6, the J call TRBJ1-4; 7 bases agree with TRBD1. The CDR3 runs to 13 residues. CDR1 and CDR2 (germline): SGHDT, YYEEEE. The V and J ends lost 2 bases and 6 bases, in that order; junction bases with no gene match: 1. Written as DNA, the CDR3 is TGTGCCAGCAGCTTTACAGGGGATGAAAAACTGTTTTTT. It encodes CASSFTGDEKLFF. The full variable domain, rest sourced from reference TRBV5-6 and TRBJ1-4, is DAGVTQSPTHLIKTRGQQVTLRCSPKSGHDTVSWYQQALGQGPQFIFQYYEEEERQRGNFPDRFSGHQFPNYSSELNVNALLLGDSALYLCASSFTGDEKLFFGSGTQLSVL.

The V and J genes are TRBV29-1 and TRBJ1-2; 7 positions agree with TRBD1. CDR3 size: 13 residues. Germline V gene sequence: CDR1 SQVTM, CDR2 ANQGSEA. V lost 2 bases to trimming and J lost 2 bases; unmatched junction nucleotides: 2. The CDR3 sequence is CSVEKGQNYGYTF. For the CDR3, the DNA is TGCAGCGTTGAAAAGGGACAGAACTATGGCTACACCTTC. The entire variable domain, with the rest obtained from reference TRBV29-1 and TRBJ1-2, is as follows: SAVISQKPSRDICQRGTSLTIQCQVDSQVTMMFWYRQQPGQSLTLIATANQGSEATYESGFVIDKFPISRPNLTFSTLTVSNMSPEDSSIYLCSVEKGQNYGYTFGSGTRLTVV.

The rearrangement joins TRBV11-2 to TRBJ2-7; the match to TRBD1 covers 8 bases. This CDR3 is built from 13 residues. The J segment lost 3 bases and the V segment lost 5 bases, leaving 3 bases of the junction unmatched. Germline V lookup: CDR1 SGHAT, CDR2 FQNNGV. The CDR3 spells CASSPTGVYEQYF. DNA for the CDR3: TGTGCCAGCAGCCCGACAGGGGTCTACGAGCAGTACTTC.

The chain carries TRBV7-6 and TRBJ2-5, with D perhaps TRBD1 (5 bases). CDR3 length: 14 amino acids. Germline CDR1 SGHVS, CDR2 FNYEAQ. Deletions cut 5 bases from V and 5 bases from J, with 15 bases between. Here the CDR3 DNA reads TGTGCCAGCAGCCTGACAGTAGGATTGGAGACCCAGTACTTC. This sequence encodes CASSLTVGLETQYF.

The V call is TRBV15, the J call TRBJ1-2, with TRBD1 as a possible D gene (5 bases). Germline assignment: CDR1 LNHNV and CDR2 YYDKDF (reference sequence). This CDR3 contains 13 residues. Trimming left V 7 bases short and J 4 bases short, with 13 bases between. The CDR3 sequence is CATKAGPFYGYTF. In nucleotides, the CDR3 is TGTGCCACCAAAGCGGGGCCGTTCTATGGCTACACCTTC.

V is TRBV14 and J is TRBJ2-1, with TRBD2 identical over 9 bases. In germline, CDR1 is SGHDN, CDR2 FVKESK. There are 15 residues in the CDR3. The J segment lost 6 bases and the V segment lost 1 base, leaving 4 bases of the junction unmatched. CDR3 loop: CASSQVSGGFNEQFF. In DNA form, the CDR3 reads TGTGCCAGCAGCCAAGTGAGCGGGGGGTTCAATGAGCAGTTCTTC.